This T cell receptor beta chain was found in a study of blood T cell repertoires in COVID-19. The overall study: The United States, Italy and Spain supplied acute and convalescent COVID-19 samples. T cells, B-cell-depleted T cells, or PBMCs provided the cDNA or gDNA that served as material.

V dropped 5 bases and J dropped 5; count of bases not matched to a gene: 11. CDR3 length: 15 amino acids. CDR1 is SGHTA, CDR2 FQGNSA, per germline. Profiled with immunoSEQ multiplex PCR; TCRdb holds only in-frame clones, not every one. The sample includes around 300,000 clones, about 90% seen only once; the top ten take approximately 5%. Participant age was roughly 18 to 90 years, and participants resided in about 25 US areas. The receptor's source is a woman aged 25 to 39 who had recovered from COVID-19. Material: PBMCs or T cells enriched from blood (not recorded which). The chain is built from TRBV7-2 and TRBJ1-2; TRBD1 matches at 7 bases. The CDR3 sequence: CASSPNHRGLYGYTF. CDR3 DNA sequence: TGTGCCAGCAGCCCCAACCACAGGGGATTGTATGGCTACACCTTC.